The T cell receptor (beta chain) under discussion was sequenced for a study of T-cell reconstitution after alpha-beta-depleted transplantation in children. The germline V and J ends were trimmed by 2 bases and 5 bases, with 12 bases remaining between them. CDR1 is LGHNA and CDR2 is YNFKEQ in the germline V gene. The CDR3 length is 14 residues. For TCRbeta, the library was prepared with unique molecular identifiers. TCRdb re-called the PCR reads with MiXCR, one entry per CDR3 protein. The sample lists around 490,000 distinct CDR3 sequences, around 10% occurring once. This receptor was obtained from a female patient aged 2-15 years who had a stem cell transplant for aplastic anemia, so the T cells may come from the graft donor. Material: PBMCs, mostly from graft donor cells, obtained 180 days after TCRalphabeta/CD19-depleted stem cell transplant. V is TRBV4-2 and J is TRBJ1-1; D is unresolved. CDR3 protein: CASSQTTPGTEAFF. CDR3 nucleotide sequence: TGTGCCAGCAGCCAAACAACACCGGGTACTGAAGCTTTCTTT.